This TCR beta chain was captured in a study of shared clonotypes between healthy human individuals. In the study overall: A few men and a couple of women, aged 18 to 49, were donors.

A word on this clone: Its antigen is still unknown.

Study-wide results and limits: Sampling used blood alone; tissue repertoires probably differ. A generally larger estimated richness was seen in naive subsets than in memory subsets.

At a deep level, the assay was run. TCRdb's table, derived via immunoSEQ multiplex PCR, lists solely in-frame clones and lacks some. The data show some 1,400,000 clones, roughly 96% seen once. Sequenced: naive CD4+ T cells sorted from blood. Stated subset: CD45RA+ positively selected. The TCR comes from a man in his thirties or forties in good health.

CDR3 protein: CASSMEPVSYNEQFF. CDR3 nucleotide sequence: TGTGCCAGTAGTATGGAGCCAGTCTCCTACAATGAGCAGTTCTTC. This chain uses TRBV19 with TRBJ2-1, with D uncertain. This CDR3 contains 15 residues. The V gene lost 3 bases and the J gene lost 0 bases, with 9 bases spanning the gap. Germline V gene lookup returns CDR1 LNHDA and CDR2 SQIVND (reference sequence).